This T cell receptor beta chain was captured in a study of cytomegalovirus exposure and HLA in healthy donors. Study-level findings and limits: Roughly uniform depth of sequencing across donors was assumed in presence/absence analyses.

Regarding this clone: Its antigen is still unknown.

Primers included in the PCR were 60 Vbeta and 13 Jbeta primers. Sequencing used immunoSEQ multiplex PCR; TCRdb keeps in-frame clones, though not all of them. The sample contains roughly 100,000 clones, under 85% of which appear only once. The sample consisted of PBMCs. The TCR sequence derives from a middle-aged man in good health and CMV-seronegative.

The CDR3 here is CASSLGDSHYEQYF. In DNA form, the CDR3 reads TGTGCCAGCAGCTTGGGTGACAGCCACTACGAGCAGTACTTC. The chain is built from TRBV7-9 and TRBJ2-7, with D possibly TRBD1 on 5 matching bases. The CDR3 loop spans 14 amino acids. V lost 3 bases to trimming and J lost 3 bases, with 12 bases between them. CDR1 SEHNR and CDR2 FQNEAQ come from the germline V gene (reference sequence).